The T cell receptor (beta chain) described here comes from a study of blood T cell repertoires in COVID-19. Per the original methods: Amplification from reference gene primers served as the basis for estimated nucleated cell counts. Assay: immunoSEQ multiplex PCR; the TCRdb copy retains only in-frame clones and omits some. The V and J calls and clone size were taken over from that table, and D and trimming were inferred from the DNA. The table records a few hundred thousand clones, over 75% of them present only once. Ages ranged from about 18 to 89 years, with residence in 24 US areas. The CDR3 has 13 residues. The V and J ends lost 1 base and 10 bases, in that order; junction bases with no gene match: 4. CDR1 MGHRA and CDR2 YSYEKL come from the germline V gene.

The rearrangement links TRBV4-1 to TRBJ2-1; 7 nucleotides agree with TRBD2. The sample comprised PBMCs or T cells enriched from blood (not recorded which). The receptor comes from a woman between 18 and 30 years old who had recovered from COVID-19. The chain's CDR3 is CASSQGEGREQFF. The CDR3, as DNA: TGCGCCAGCAGCCAAGGGGAGGGAAGGGAGCAGTTCTTC.